This is a list of T cell receptor beta chains from one sample in a study of identical twins. One entry per CDR3 protein results from TCRdb running MiXCR on the 5' RACE reads. The table has roughly 770,000 distinct CDR3 sequences, 15% to 20% seen once. These data were also filed under a second study, of T cells expressing NK-cell markers.

Source material: PBMCs. Every receptor here comes from a woman aged 18-29 years in good health. Both conserved end residues are part of each CDR3. A D gene is named only where the DNA matches it firmly. Clone size is stated in some rows and not others, as once, few, many or a class when expanded.

D,J,size,V,CDR3,DNA
TRBD2,TRBJ2-7,-,TRBV20-1,CSARDGTSEPYEQYF,TGCAGTGCTAGAGATGGGACTAGCGAACCCTACGAGCAGTACTTC
-,TRBJ2-3,few,TRBV6-1,CASSPGQMWDTQYF,TGTGCCAGCAGCCCCGGACAGATGTGGGATACGCAGTATTTT
TRBD1,TRBJ1-1,few,TRBV7-9,CASSTTGATEAFF,TGTGCCAGCAGCACGACAGGGGCGACTGAAGCTTTCTTT
-,TRBJ1-1,many,TRBV12-3/TRBV12-4,CASSLALFGRNTEAFF,TGTGCCAGCAGTTTAGCGCTATTCGGCAGAAACACTGAAGCTTTCTTT
-,TRBJ2-3,few,TRBV5-1,CASSLVISRFTDTQYF,TGCGCCAGCAGCTTGGTTATTTCGCGATTCACAGATACGCAGTATTTT
-,TRBJ1-1,few,TRBV5-1,CASSLAGSMNTEAFF,TGCGCCAGCAGCTTGGCAGGGTCTATGAACACTGAAGCTTTCTTT
-,TRBJ2-5,many,TRBV5-1,CASSLGARETQYF,TGTGCCAGCAGCTTAGGGGCGCGGGAGACCCAGTACTTC
-,TRBJ2-3,few,TRBV3-1,CASTMRSGTDTQYF,TGTGCCAGCACCATGAGATCGGGGACAGATACGCAGTATTTT
TRBD2,TRBJ2-7,few,TRBV5-1,CASSLEPSGGSHYEQYF,TGCGCCAGCAGCTTGGAGCCTTCGGGGGGGAGTCACTACGAGCAGTACTTC
TRBD2,TRBJ2-3,few,TRBV7-3,CASSSPSGGPTDTQYF,TGTGCCAGCAGTTCCCCTAGCGGGGGGCCCACAGATACGCAGTATTTT
TRBD1,TRBJ2-1,once,TRBV11-2,CASSLDGTVNEQFF,TGTGCCAGCAGCTTAGACGGGACAGTCAATGAGCAGTTCTTC
TRBD1,TRBJ1-2,many,TRBV12-3/TRBV12-4,CASRDRGLYGYTF,TGTGCCAGCAGGGACAGGGGGTTGTATGGCTACACCTTC
TRBD1,TRBJ2-7,-,TRBV23-1,CASSQVQTRRGMHEQYF,TGCGCCAGCAGTCAAGTACAGACCCGCAGGGGGATGCACGAGCAGTACTTC
-,TRBJ2-7,-,TRBV11-3,CASSTSGVGYEQYF,TGTGCCAGCAGCACCTCAGGGGTCGGCTACGAGCAGTACTTC
TRBD2,TRBJ2-7,-,TRBV11-2,CASRFPGLLAYEQYF,TGTGCCAGCAGGTTTCCGGGACTACTTGCCTACGAGCAGTACTTC
-,TRBJ2-1,-,TRBV7-2,CASSSEGTYNEQFF,TGTGCCAGCAGCTCCGAAGGGACCTACAATGAGCAGTTCTTC
TRBD2,TRBJ2-2,-,TRBV20-1,CSAQLAGDGELFF,TGCAGTGCCCAACTAGCGGGAGACGGGGAGCTGTTTTTT
-,TRBJ2-5,-,TRBV4-3,CASSQGASAQETQYF,TGCGCCAGCAGCCAAGGAGCTAGCGCCCAAGAGACCCAGTACTTC
-,TRBJ2-3,-,TRBV20-1,CSAILLTSTDTQYF,TGCAGTGCTATACTCTTAACTAGCACAGATACGCAGTATTTT
TRBD2,TRBJ2-1,-,TRBV6-1,CASARGNAGGDNEQFF,TGTGCCAGCGCAAGAGGAAACGCGGGAGGAGACAATGAGCAGTTCTTC
-,TRBJ2-5,few,TRBV5-1,CASSLDPALTGQETQYF,TGCGCCAGCAGCTTGGACCCGGCCTTGACGGGGCAAGAGACCCAGTACTTC
-,TRBJ1-1,many,TRBV12-3/TRBV12-4,CASTSEVGRLAFF,TGTGCCAGCACCTCCGAGGTGGGACGTTTAGCTTTCTTT
TRBD2,TRBJ2-7,few,TRBV9,CASTFGASGVYEQYF,TGTGCCAGCACGTTCGGGGCTAGCGGGGTCTACGAGCAGTACTTC
-,TRBJ1-1,few,TRBV30,CAWVRGMNTEAFF,TGTGCCTGGGTCAGAGGAATGAACACTGAAGCTTTCTTT
-,TRBJ2-3,-,TRBV25-1,CASSESRHGSGDTQYF,TGTGCCAGCAGTGAATCACGACACGGCAGCGGTGATACGCAGTATTTT
-,TRBJ2-1,few,TRBV9,CASSPWAGEQFF,TGTGCCAGCAGCCCGTGGGCTGGCGAGCAGTTCTTC
-,TRBJ2-5,many,TRBV5-1,CASSLAELRDQYF,TGCGCCAGCAGCTTGGCCGAGCTTAGGGACCAGTACTTC
TRBD2,TRBJ2-2,-,TRBV6-1,CASSEPGLANTGELFF,TGTGCCAGCAGTGAACCGGGACTAGCGAACACCGGGGAGCTGTTTTTT
-,TRBJ1-1,-,TRBV6-6,CASSGRMNTEAFF,TGTGCCAGCAGTGGACGGATGAACACTGAAGCTTTCTTT
TRBD1,TRBJ1-1,few,TRBV7-8,CASTTTGVGTEAFF,TGTGCCAGCACCACAACAGGGGTTGGCACTGAAGCTTTCTTT
TRBD2,TRBJ2-7,-,TRBV12-3/TRBV12-4,CASRRLAGEQYF,TGTGCCAGCAGACGGCTAGCGGGTGAGCAGTACTTC
-,TRBJ2-3,-,TRBV20-1,CSASAAGHTDTQYF,TGCAGTGCTAGTGCGGCGGGGCACACAGATACGCAGTATTTT
-,TRBJ2-7,-,TRBV27,CASSGSGARSNEQYF,TGTGCCAGCAGTGGGTCGGGGGCTAGGTCCAACGAGCAGTACTTC
TRBD2,TRBJ2-3,-,TRBV9,CASSLRTSGRETQYF,TGTGCCAGCAGCCTTCGGACTAGCGGGAGGGAGACGCAGTATTTT
TRBD1,TRBJ2-1,-,TRBV15,CATSTGEIVYNEQFF,TGTGCCACTTCAACAGGGGAAATTGTCTACAATGAGCAGTTCTTC
-,TRBJ2-6,-,TRBV12-3/TRBV12-4,CASRGGALGANVLTF,TGTGCCAGTAGGGGGGGGGCCCTTGGGGCCAACGTCCTGACTTTC
TRBD1,TRBJ2-7,few,TRBV15,CATSSIPTGARYEQYF,TGTGCCACCAGCAGTATACCGACAGGGGCCAGATACGAGCAGTACTTC
-,TRBJ1-4,few,TRBV12-5,CASGDSATNEKLFF,TGTGCTAGTGGGGACAGCGCAACTAATGAAAAACTGTTTTTT
-,TRBJ2-1,-,TRBV9,CASSVGVVDEQFF,TGTGCCAGCAGCGTAGGGGTAGTCGATGAGCAGTTCTTC
-,TRBJ2-1,few,TRBV5-4,CASSLDSSMSSYNEQFF,TGTGCCAGCAGCTTGGACTCTTCAATGAGCTCCTACAATGAGCAGTTCTTC
-,TRBJ1-1,few,TRBV7-2,CASSLNTGSGTEAFF,TGTGCCAGCAGCTTAAATACAGGGTCTGGCACTGAAGCTTTCTTT
-,TRBJ2-3,many,TRBV4-3,CASSQGHVTRTDTQYF,TGCGCCAGCAGCCAAGGTCACGTTACGCGCACAGATACGCAGTATTTT
-,TRBJ2-3,once,TRBV4-3,CASSQGRGTRPYF,TGCGCCAGCAGCCAAGGCCGAGGGACCCGCCCGTATTTT
-,TRBJ1-4,-,TRBV7-2,CASSLGQREKLFF,TGTGCCAGCAGCTTAGGGCAGCGCGAAAAACTGTTTTTT
TRBD2,TRBJ2-7,-,TRBV27,CASSRAGKAYEQYF,TGTGCCAGCAGTAGAGCGGGGAAAGCCTACGAGCAGTACTTC
TRBD1,TRBJ2-7,many,TRBV10-3,CAATGDYEQYF,TGTGCCGCTACAGGGGACTACGAGCAGTACTTC
-,TRBJ1-1,few,TRBV6-1,CASSMVSGTEAFF,TGTGCCAGCAGTATGGTTTCGGGGACTGAAGCTTTCTTT
-,TRBJ2-2,-,TRBV29-1,CSVRKGGSLSGELFF,TGCAGCGTAAGAAAAGGGGGGAGTCTCTCCGGGGAGCTGTTTTTT
TRBD2,TRBJ2-2,few,TRBV5-1,CASSLGGLSTNTGELFF,TGCGCCAGCAGCTTGGGGGGACTATCAACGAACACCGGGGAGCTGTTTTTT
-,TRBJ2-1,few,TRBV5-1,CASTRTRRKDSNEQFF,TGCGCCAGCACTCGGACACGTCGGAAGGATAGTAATGAGCAGTTCTTC
-,TRBJ2-5,-,TRBV29-1,CSVGVQETQYF,TGCAGCGTTGGGGTCCAAGAGACCCAGTACTTC
-,TRBJ2-3,many,TRBV5-1,CASSLSLTDTQYF,TGCGCCAGCAGCTTGTCCCTTACAGATACGCAGTATTTT
TRBD2,TRBJ2-4,-,TRBV5-5,CASSSWGGYPKNIQYF,TGTGCCAGCAGCTCCTGGGGGGGGTACCCCAAAAACATTCAGTACTTC
-,TRBJ2-3,-,TRBV20-1,CSAPPAGRQDTQYF,TGCAGTGCTCCCCCGGCGGGGAGACAAGATACGCAGTATTTT
-,TRBJ1-5,few,TRBV20-1,CSAAQGPLNQPQHF,TGCAGTGCCGCCCAGGGGCCTCTCAATCAGCCCCAGCATTTT
TRBD2,TRBJ2-1,-,TRBV20-1,CSASGTSRSEQFF,TGCAGTGCTAGTGGGACTAGCCGGAGTGAGCAGTTCTTC
-,TRBJ1-1,few,TRBV12-3/TRBV12-4,CASKGERNTEAFF,TGTGCCAGCAAAGGGGAGAGGAACACTGAAGCTTTCTTT
TRBD2,TRBJ2-3,-,TRBV7-8,CASSSGLAWISSTDTQYF,TGTGCCAGCAGTTCCGGACTAGCGTGGATATCTAGCACAGATACACAGTATTTT